This T cell receptor beta chain is drawn from a study of beta chain features in type 1 diabetes. A CD45RO/CCR7/CD25/CD127/CD95/CD27 panel sorted naive, central memory, regulatory and stem cell-like memory CD4+ cells. Study results and caveats: PCR might pick shorter templates more often, in the same way for patients and controls. A potential influence of HLA type upon TCRB rearrangement remained unresolved herein.

Germline CDR1 SGHVS, CDR2 FQNEAQ. Between the trimmed V and J ends, which lost 3 bases and 5 bases, there was a span of 12 bases. The CDR3 consists of 14 residues. This clone was picked up a small number of times. The antigen remains undetermined. Investigators reverse transcribed all isolated RNA, so they sequenced expressed TCRB transcripts. This table comes from immunoSEQ multiplex PCR, and its TCRdb copy is limited to in-frame clones, with some not included. Among around 500,000 clones listed, roughly 10% were seen once. What was sequenced was naive CD4+ T cells from blood. The chain employs TRBV7-8 and TRBJ2-3; D remains unclear. The receptor was derived from a woman aged 18 to 35 in good health. CDR3 sequence: CASSLYRSGDTQYF. For the CDR3, the DNA is TGTGCCAGCAGCTTGTACCGTTCCGGAGATACGCAGTATTTT.